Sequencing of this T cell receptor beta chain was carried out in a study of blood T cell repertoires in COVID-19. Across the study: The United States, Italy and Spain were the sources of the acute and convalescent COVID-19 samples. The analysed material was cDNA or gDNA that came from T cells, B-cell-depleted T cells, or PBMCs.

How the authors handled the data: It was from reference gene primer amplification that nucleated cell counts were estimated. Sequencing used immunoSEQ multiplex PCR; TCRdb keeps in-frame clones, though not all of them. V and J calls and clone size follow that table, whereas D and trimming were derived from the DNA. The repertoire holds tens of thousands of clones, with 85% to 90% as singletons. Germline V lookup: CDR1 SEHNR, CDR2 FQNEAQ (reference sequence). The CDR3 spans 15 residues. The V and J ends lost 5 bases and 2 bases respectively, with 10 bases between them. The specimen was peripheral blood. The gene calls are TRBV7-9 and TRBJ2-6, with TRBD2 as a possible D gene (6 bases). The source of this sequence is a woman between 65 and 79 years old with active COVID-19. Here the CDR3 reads CASSPGGTGANVLTF. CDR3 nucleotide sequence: TGTGCCAGCAGCCCGGGCGGGACTGGGGCCAACGTCCTGACTTTC.